This T cell receptor (beta chain) came from a study of T cell responses to AZD1222 COVID-19 vaccine. General study findings and limits: Epitopes outside B.1.351 and B.1.1.7 mutated regions reportedly drew nearly half of spike TCRs. Repertoires were sampled only after the peak T cell response.

Germline CDR1 is SNHLY and CDR2 is FYNNEI. V was pared by 0 bases and J by 7 bases, with 6 bases between. The CDR3 sequence is 12 residues long. The data were produced by immunoSEQ multiplex PCR, yet TCRdb's version contains in-frame clones alone and is incomplete. The table has 150,000 to 200,000 clones, around 87% seen once. Note on this clone: No antigen is known for it.

This sequence was found in an adult in good health. Specimen: peripheral blood, collected on day 0 of MenACWY control vaccination. The chain is built from TRBV2 and TRBJ1-2; D is unresolved. The CDR3 sequence: CASSEAKGGYTF. CDR3 nucleotide sequence: TGTGCCAGCAGTGAAGCAAAGGGTGGCTACACCTTC.